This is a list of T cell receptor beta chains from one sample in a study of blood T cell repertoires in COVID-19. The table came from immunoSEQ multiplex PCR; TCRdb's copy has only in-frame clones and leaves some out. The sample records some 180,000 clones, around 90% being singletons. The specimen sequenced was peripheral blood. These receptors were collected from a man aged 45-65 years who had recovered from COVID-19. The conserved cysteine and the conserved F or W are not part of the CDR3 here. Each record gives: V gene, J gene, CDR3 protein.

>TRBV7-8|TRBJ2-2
ASSLRLAGELF
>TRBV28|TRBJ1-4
ASSGQGVGNEKLF
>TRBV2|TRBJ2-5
ASSDVRVQETQY
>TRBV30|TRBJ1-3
AWSRTGGNTIY
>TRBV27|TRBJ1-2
ASSFRERDYGYT
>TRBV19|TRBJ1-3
ASSFRDTQGNTIY
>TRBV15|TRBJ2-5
ATSRVRGWETQY
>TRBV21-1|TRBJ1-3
ASSPGQGYSGNTIY
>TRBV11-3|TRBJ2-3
ASSLRSPEADTQY
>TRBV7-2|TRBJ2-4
ASSLGGPLNIQY
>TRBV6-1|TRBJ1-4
ASSDFGGGKLF
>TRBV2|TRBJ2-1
ASSFDRGMDNEQF